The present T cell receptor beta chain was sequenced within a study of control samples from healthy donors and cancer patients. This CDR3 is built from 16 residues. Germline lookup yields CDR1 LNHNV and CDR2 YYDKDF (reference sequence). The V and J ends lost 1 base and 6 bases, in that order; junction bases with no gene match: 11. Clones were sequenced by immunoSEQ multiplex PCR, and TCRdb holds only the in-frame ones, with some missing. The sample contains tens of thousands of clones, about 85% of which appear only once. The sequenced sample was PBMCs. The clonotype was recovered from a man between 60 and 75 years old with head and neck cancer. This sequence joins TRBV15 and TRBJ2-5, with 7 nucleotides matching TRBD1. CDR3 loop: CATSRGSTGVGKTQYF. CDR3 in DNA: TGTGCCACCAGCAGAGGCAGCACAGGGGTTGGAAAGACCCAGTACTTC.